Below, 29 T cell receptor beta chains from the same sample are listed, as sequenced in a study of blood T cell repertoires in COVID-19. The repertoire was sequenced with immunoSEQ multiplex PCR; TCRdb's copy has only in-frame clones and lacks some. The sample has 200,000 to 250,000 clones, less than 85% seen once. What was sequenced was peripheral blood. These receptors were collected from a woman aged 70-85 years with acute or convalescent COVID-19.

The chain recombines TRBV2 with TRBJ2-3; no reliable D call. Trimming cost V 4 bases and J 4 bases, with 9 bases left between them. This CDR3 region has 13 residues. Germline-derived CDR1 and CDR2 are SNHLY and FYNNEI. CDR3 protein: CASSALPPDTQYF. In DNA, the CDR3 is TGTGCCAGCAGTGCCCTTCCTCCAGATACGCAGTATTTT.

The chain joins TRBV6-5 to TRBJ1-1; 8 nucleotides agree with TRBD1. Trimming removed 8 bases from V and 5 bases from J; junction bases left unmatched: 10. CDR3 length equals 14 residues. Germline V gene sequence: CDR1 MNHEY, CDR2 SVGAGI. CDR3 coding DNA: TGTGCCAGCGGCGACAGGGGATGGGGTACTGAAGCTTTCTTT. It is translated as CASGDRGWGTEAFF.

V gene TRBV12-5 combines with J gene TRBJ2-7; possibly TRBD2 for D (6 bases). V was pared by 6 bases and J by 0 bases, with 9 bases between. Germline V CDR1 and CDR2: LGHNT, FRNRAP. CDR3 size: 13 residues. In nucleotides, the CDR3 is TGTGCTAGTGGACGGGGACTCTCCTACGAGCAGTACGTC. Its translation is CASGRGLSYEQYV.

This chain uses TRBV4-1 with TRBJ1-2; TRBD1 matches at 9 bases. V was pared by 5 bases and J by 4 bases, with 8 bases of the junction left unmatched. The germline V gene encodes CDR1 MGHRA and CDR2 YSYEKL. This CDR3 is built from 15 residues. The CDR3 nucleotides are TGCGCCAGCAGCGAGGACAGGGGACCCTTCTATGGCTACACCTTC. Translating it yields CASSEDRGPFYGYTF.

The J gene is TRBJ2-5, the V gene TRBV6-6, with a possible D match to TRBD1 (5 bases). Trimming shortened V by 6 bases and J by 5 bases, and 10 bases separated the two germline ends. CDR1 and CDR2 (germline): MNHNY, SVGAGI (reference sequence). CDR3 size: 12 residues. CDR3 nucleotides: TGTGCCAGCAGCCAGGGTCGGGAGACCCAGTACTTC. Translating gives CASSQGRETQYF.

The chain recombines TRBV24-1 with TRBJ1-2; the D is unclear. This CDR3 contains 14 residues. Deletions cut 0 bases from V and 8 bases from J, with 12 bases between. Germline CDR1 is KGHDR and CDR2 is SFDVKD. The CDR3 bases are TGTGCCACCAGTGATTTGCCCGGGTCGGGAGGCTACACCTTC. Its translation is CATSDLPGSGGYTF.

This chain connects TRBV19 to TRBJ2-3, with a tentative D call TRBD1 (6 bases). V dropped 4 bases and J dropped 4 bases, with 12 bases sitting between them. The CDR3 has 14 amino acids. CDR1 is LNHDA and CDR2 is SQIVND in the germline V gene (reference sequence). The CDR3: CASSRSQGPDTQYF. The CDR3 DNA is TGTGCCAGTAGTAGAAGCCAGGGGCCAGATACGCAGTATTTT.

This sequence joins TRBV7-9 and TRBJ2-2; no definite D call. Trimming removed 5 bases at V and 5 bases at J, with 6 bases between. The CDR3 loop spans 12 amino acids. Germline lookup yields CDR1 SEHNR and CDR2 FQNEAQ (reference sequence). CDR3 sequence (DNA): TGTGCCAGCAGCCCCTATACCGGGGAGCTGTTTTTT. It yields the protein CASSPYTGELFF. Variable domain in full (rest from reference TRBV7-9 and TRBJ2-2): DTGVSQNPRHKITKRGQNVTFRCDPISEHNRLYWYRQTLGQGPEFLTYFQNEAQLEKSRLLSDRFSAERPKGSFSTLEIQRTEQGDSAMYLCASSPYTGELFFGEGSRLTVL.

The genes are TRBV6-2 or TRBV6-3 and TRBJ2-7; 11 nucleotides line up with TRBD2. The CDR3 length is 15 residues. The V gene end was trimmed by 5 bases and the J gene end by 4 bases; junction bases not matched to a gene: 7. The germline V gene has CDR1 MNHEY and CDR2 SVGEGT. The CDR3: CASSPSSGGPYEQYF. The CDR3 nucleotides are TGTGCCAGCAGTCCCTCTAGCGGGGGGCCTTACGAGCAGTACTTC.

CDR3 DNA sequence: TGTGCCAGTAGTCTGCGGACTAGCGAAGGTGAGCAGTTCTTC. Its protein is CASSLRTSEGEQFF. This chain links TRBV19 with TRBJ2-1, with 9 bases that match TRBD2. The CDR3 consists of 14 residues. With V trimmed by 5 bases and J by 9 bases, 8 bases remained unmatched. Germline V gene sequence: CDR1 LNHDA, CDR2 SQIVND (reference sequence).

The chain joins TRBV24-1 to TRBJ2-3; D is possibly TRBD2 (7 bases). Looked up from germline, CDR1 is KGHDR and CDR2 is SFDVKD. CDR3 length: 14 amino acids. V lost 6 bases to trimming and J lost 6 bases, with 15 bases between them. Written as DNA, the CDR3 is TGTGCCACCAGTCCCGCGCGGGGGCATGATACGCAGTATTTT. This translates into CATSPARGHDTQYF.

The rearrangement uses TRBV5-1 and TRBJ1-2; D perhaps matches TRBD1 (6 bases). The CDR3 spans 14 residues. Trimming stripped 4 bases from V and 0 bases from J, with 10 bases between. Per germline, CDR1 SGHRS and CDR2 YFSETQ. The CDR3 DNA reads as TGCGCCAGCAGCCTCGGACAGTCTAACTATGGCTACACCTTC. Amino acid sequence: CASSLGQSNYGYTF. Full variable domain (rest looked up from reference TRBV5-1 and TRBJ1-2): KAGVTQTPRYLIKTRGQQVTLSCSPISGHRSVSWYQQTPGQGLQFLFEYFSETQRNKGNFPGRFSGRQFSNSRSEMNVSTLELGDSALYLCASSLGQSNYGYTFGSGTRLTVV.

The rearrangement links TRBV2 to TRBJ2-5; tentatively, D is TRBD1 (5 bases). V was clipped by 7 bases and J by 2 bases, with 14 bases between them. Germline CDR1 is SNHLY and CDR2 is FYNNEI. The CDR3 extends over 14 amino acids. CDR3: CASNVLAGQETQYF. The CDR3 coding sequence is TGTGCCAGCAACGTATTGGCAGGGCAAGAGACCCAGTACTTC. Looking up the rest from reference TRBV2 and TRBJ2-5 gives the full variable domain: EPEVTQTPSHQVTQMGQEVILRCVPISNHLYFYWYRQILGQKVEFLVSFYNNEISEKSEIFDDQFSVERPDGSNFTLKIRSTKLEDSAMYFCASNVLAGQETQYFGPGTRLLVL.

The rearrangement uses TRBV4-2 and TRBJ2-5; 8 bases fit TRBD2. The V segment lost 5 bases and the J segment 1 base; nucleotides outside the gene matches: 18. CDR3 size: 19 residues. Germline assignment: CDR1 LGHNA and CDR2 YNFKEQ. This chain's CDR3 is CASSASGGFTSGSQETQYF. In nucleotides, the CDR3 is TGTGCCAGCAGCGCCTCCGGGGGGTTTACTAGCGGATCCCAAGAGACCCAGTACTTC.

The chain joins TRBV6-2 or TRBV6-3 to TRBJ2-1; 7 positions match TRBD1. The J segment lost 10 bases and the V segment lost 5 bases, leaving 5 bases of the junction unmatched. CDR3 length: 12 amino acids. Looked up from germline, CDR1 is MNHEY and CDR2 is SVGEGT. This CDR3 reads CASSQLQGEQFF. The CDR3 DNA reads as TGTGCCAGCAGTCAGCTACAGGGGGAGCAGTTCTTC.

This clone occurred a few times. V usage is TRBV20-1 and J usage is TRBJ2-3; 9 nucleotides agree with TRBD2. V dropped 3 bases and J dropped 4; count of bases not matched to a gene: 23. Per germline, CDR1 DFQATT and CDR2 SNEGSKA (reference sequence). This CDR3 comprises 20 residues. In DNA form, the CDR3 reads TGCAGTGCTAGTCGGAGGGCAGTCAGACTAGCGGAGAAAGGGGCAGATACGCAGTATTTT. Translated: CSASRRAVRLAEKGADTQYF.

This clone was recorded once. V usage is TRBV7-9 and J usage is TRBJ2-7; the D is unclear. The V end lost 1 base, the J end lost 6 bases, and 7 bases lay between the germline ends. The germline V gene has CDR1 SEHNR and CDR2 FQNEAQ (reference sequence). The CDR3 covers 12 residues. CDR3 coding DNA: TGTGCCAGCAGCTTAGGCGTCGGCGAGCAGTACTTC. It codes for CASSLGVGEQYF.

V gene TRBV3-1 (or the pseudogene TRBV3-2) combines with J gene TRBJ2-1; a possible D gene is TRBD2 (7 bases). V lost 4 bases and J 8 bases, leaving 18 bases between the germline ends. CDR1 LGHDT and CDR2 YNNKEL come from the germline V gene (reference sequence). This CDR3 region has 15 residues. CDR3 in amino acids: CASSLGGGKGDEQFF. The CDR3 DNA is TGTGCCAGCAGCCTTGGGGGAGGGAAGGGGGATGAGCAGTTCTTC.

This chain links TRBV11-3 with TRBJ2-2; D is possibly TRBD1 (6 bases). With 4 bases removed from V and 6 bases from J, the gap between germline ends came to 9 bases. The CDR3 consists of 13 residues. The V gene's germline CDR1 is SGHNT and CDR2 YENEEA. CDR3 in amino acids: CASSSRGSGELFF. CDR3 in DNA: TGTGCCAGCAGCTCCAGGGGATCCGGGGAGCTGTTTTTT.

The chain combines TRBV5-1 with TRBJ2-7; TRBD1 matches at 9 bases. This CDR3 is 15 amino acids long. Germline values: CDR1 SGHRS, CDR2 YFSETQ. J gave up 2 bases and V 4 bases, and 7 bases lay outside the gene matches. The CDR3 nucleotides read TGCGCCAGCAGCGGGCCGGGACAGGGTCCCTACGAGCAGTACGTC. It codes for CASSGPGQGPYEQYV.

The chain joins TRBV5-4 to TRBJ2-2, with no clear D. The CDR3 is 13 residues long. V was cut by 7 bases and J by 6 bases, with 13 bases left in between. Germline V lookup: CDR1 SGHNT, CDR2 YYREEE (reference sequence). The CDR3 sequence: CASDQDWSGELFF. CDR3 coding DNA: TGTGCCAGCGATCAGGATTGGTCCGGGGAGCTGTTTTTT. The whole variable domain, filled in from reference TRBV5-4 and TRBJ2-2, reads ETGVTQSPTHLIKTRGQQVTLRCSSQSGHNTVSWYQQALGQGPQFIFQYYREEENGRGNFPPRFSGLQFPNYSSELNVNALELDDSALYLCASDQDWSGELFFGEGSRLTVL.

The chain links TRBV29-1 to TRBJ1-5, with 9 bases fitting TRBD1. V shed 6 bases, J shed 4 bases, and the junction held 1 base outside the gene matches. The CDR3 covers 12 residues. CDR1 is SQVTM, CDR2 ANQGSEA, per germline. The chain's CDR3 is CSVGQGNQPQHF. DNA for the CDR3: TGCAGCGTGGGACAGGGTAATCAGCCCCAGCATTTT.

The rearrangement links TRBV7-8 to TRBJ1-1, with 11 bases matching TRBD1. The germline V gene has CDR1 SGHVS and CDR2 FQNEAQ. Trimming cost V 4 bases and J 0 bases; bases outside gene matches: 4. The CDR3 consists of 16 residues. The CDR3, as DNA: TGTGCCAGCAGCTCACGGACAGGGGGCATGAACACTGAAGCTTTCTTT. Amino acids: CASSSRTGGMNTEAFF.

This chain links TRBV6-5 with TRBJ2-7; TRBD1 might be the D (5 bases). V was pared by 0 bases and J by 9 bases, with 15 bases between. This CDR3 is built from 14 residues. Germline V gene lookup returns CDR1 MNHEY and CDR2 SVGAGI. The CDR3 DNA follows: TGTGCCAGCAGTTACTCGTCCCAGGGTATAGGGCAGTACTTC. Protein product: CASSYSSQGIGQYF.

The chain recombines TRBV5-6 with TRBJ2-5, with D maybe TRBD1 (5 bases). The ends were cut back, 0 bases at V and 1 base at J, with 13 bases in the middle. The CDR3 sequence is 16 residues long. Looked up from germline, CDR1 is SGHDT and CDR2 is YYEEEE. The CDR3 nucleotides are TGTGCCAGCAGCTTGGAATGGAAGACAGTCCAAGAGACCCAGTACTTC. This encodes CASSLEWKTVQETQYF. Full variable domain (rest looked up from reference TRBV5-6 and TRBJ2-5): DAGVTQSPTHLIKTRGQQVTLRCSPKSGHDTVSWYQQALGQGPQFIFQYYEEEERQRGNFPDRFSGHQFPNYSSELNVNALLLGDSALYLCASSLEWKTVQETQYFGPGTRLLVL.

The count of this clone is one. This chain links TRBV5-5 with TRBJ2-7, with 10 bases aligning to TRBD1. CDR1 and CDR2 from the germline V gene are SGHKS and YYEKEE (reference sequence). Losses at the gene ends were 2 bases for V and 4 bases for J; bases not matched to a gene: 3. CDR3 size: 14 residues. This CDR3 is CASSFVGQGYEQYF. The CDR3 DNA reads as TGTGCCAGCAGCTTCGTGGGACAGGGGTACGAGCAGTACTTC.

The chain is built from TRBV25-1 and TRBJ1-5; a weak D match, TRBD1 (6 bases). Trimming removed 6 bases at V and 1 base at J, with 13 bases between. Germline-derived CDR1 and CDR2 are MGHDK and SYGVNS. CDR3 length: 15 residues. CDR3 sequence: CASRQAGGSNQPQHF. DNA of the CDR3: TGTGCCAGCAGGCAGGCTGGGGGCAGCAATCAGCCCCAGCATTTT.

V usage is TRBV7-3 and J usage is TRBJ2-6; 11 nucleotides line up with TRBD2. With 5 bases clipped from V and 1 base from J, the junction kept 4 bases outside the gene matches. From germline, CDR1 is SGHTA and CDR2 FQGTGA. The CDR3 has 17 residues. The CDR3 DNA is TGTGCCAGCAGCCCCGGGACTAGCGGTTCTGGGGCCAACGTCCTGACTTTC. Translation: CASSPGTSGSGANVLTF.

There are a few counts of this clone. This chain connects TRBV30 to TRBJ2-6; no firm D call. CDR3 size: 12 residues. CDR1 is GTSNPN, CDR2 SVGIG, per germline (reference sequence). Trimming pared 1 base from V and 12 bases from J, leaving 10 bases between. CDR3 sequence reads: CAWSAQSSVLTF. The CDR3 DNA follows: TGTGCCTGGAGTGCTCAATCGAGCGTCCTGACTTTC.